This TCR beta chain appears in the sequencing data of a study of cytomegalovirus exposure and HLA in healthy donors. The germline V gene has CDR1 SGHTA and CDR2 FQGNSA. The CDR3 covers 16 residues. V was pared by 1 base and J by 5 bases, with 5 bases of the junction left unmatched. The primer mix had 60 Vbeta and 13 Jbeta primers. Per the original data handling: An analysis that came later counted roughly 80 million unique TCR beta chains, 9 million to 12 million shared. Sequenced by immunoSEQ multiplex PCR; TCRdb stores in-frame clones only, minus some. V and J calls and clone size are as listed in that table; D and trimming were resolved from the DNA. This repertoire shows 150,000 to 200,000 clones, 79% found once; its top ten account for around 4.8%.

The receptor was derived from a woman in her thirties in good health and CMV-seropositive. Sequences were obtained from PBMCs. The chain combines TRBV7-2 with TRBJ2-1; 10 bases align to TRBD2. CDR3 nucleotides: TGTGCCAGCAGCTTAGAAGGGACTAGCGCTCACAATGAGCAGTTCTTC. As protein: CASSLEGTSAHNEQFF.